This T cell receptor (beta chain) derives from a study of T cells in localized non-small cell lung cancer. Overall study results and limits: Maximal T cell clonality occurred in uninvolved adjacent lung, with tumor ranking below it. There were a median around 59 of the top 100 tumor clones appearing in adjacent lung.

CDR3 size: 14 residues. Germline-derived CDR1 and CDR2 are MNHEY and SMNVEV (reference sequence). Trimming took 2 bases from V and 6 from J; bases not matched to a gene: 6. The protocol was immunoSEQ multiplex PCR, while the TCRdb copy is restricted to in-frame clones and leaves out a portion. The data contain about 82,000 clones, roughly 75% of them singletons. About this clone: The antigen is undetermined.

This receptor was identified in a man between 40 and 75 years old with stage II squamous cell lung carcinoma. The starting material was PBMCs, obtained before any cancer treatment. The V and J genes are TRBV27 and TRBJ2-7; TRBD2 agrees at 8 bases. The CDR3 loop reads CASSLGLAGSEQYF. Here the CDR3 DNA reads TGTGCCAGCAGTTTAGGGCTAGCGGGCTCCGAGCAGTACTTC.